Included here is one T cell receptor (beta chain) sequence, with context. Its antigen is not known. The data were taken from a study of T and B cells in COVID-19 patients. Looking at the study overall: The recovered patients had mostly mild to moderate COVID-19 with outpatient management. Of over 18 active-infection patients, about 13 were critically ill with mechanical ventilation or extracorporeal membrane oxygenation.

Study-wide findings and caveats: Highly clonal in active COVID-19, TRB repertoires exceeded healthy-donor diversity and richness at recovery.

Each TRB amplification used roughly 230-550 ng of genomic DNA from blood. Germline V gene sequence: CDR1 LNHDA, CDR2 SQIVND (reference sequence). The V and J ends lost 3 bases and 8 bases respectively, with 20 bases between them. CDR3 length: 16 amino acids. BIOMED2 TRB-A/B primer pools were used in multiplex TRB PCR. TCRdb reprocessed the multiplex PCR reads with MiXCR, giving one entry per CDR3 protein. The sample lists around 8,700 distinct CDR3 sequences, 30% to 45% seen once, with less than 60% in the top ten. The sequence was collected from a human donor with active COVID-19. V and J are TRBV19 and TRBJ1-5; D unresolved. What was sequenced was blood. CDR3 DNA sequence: TGTGCCAGTAGTATCCCCACTTCCGCTAGGCGGGAGCCCCAGCATTTT. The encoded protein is CASSIPTSARREPQHF.